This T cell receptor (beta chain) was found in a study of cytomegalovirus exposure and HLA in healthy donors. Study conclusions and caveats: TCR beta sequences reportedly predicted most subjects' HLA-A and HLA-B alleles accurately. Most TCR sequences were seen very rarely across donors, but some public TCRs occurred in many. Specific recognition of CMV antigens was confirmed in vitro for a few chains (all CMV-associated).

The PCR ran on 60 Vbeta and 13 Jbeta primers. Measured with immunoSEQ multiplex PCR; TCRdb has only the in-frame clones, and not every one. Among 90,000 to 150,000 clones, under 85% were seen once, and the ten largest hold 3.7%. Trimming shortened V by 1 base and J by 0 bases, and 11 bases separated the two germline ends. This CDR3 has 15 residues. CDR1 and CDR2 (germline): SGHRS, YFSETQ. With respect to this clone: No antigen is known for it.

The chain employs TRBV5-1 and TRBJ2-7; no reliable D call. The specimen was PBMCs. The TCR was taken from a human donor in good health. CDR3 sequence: CASSLTRPHSYEQYF. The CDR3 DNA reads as TGCGCCAGCAGCTTGACCAGGCCCCACTCCTACGAGCAGTACTTC.